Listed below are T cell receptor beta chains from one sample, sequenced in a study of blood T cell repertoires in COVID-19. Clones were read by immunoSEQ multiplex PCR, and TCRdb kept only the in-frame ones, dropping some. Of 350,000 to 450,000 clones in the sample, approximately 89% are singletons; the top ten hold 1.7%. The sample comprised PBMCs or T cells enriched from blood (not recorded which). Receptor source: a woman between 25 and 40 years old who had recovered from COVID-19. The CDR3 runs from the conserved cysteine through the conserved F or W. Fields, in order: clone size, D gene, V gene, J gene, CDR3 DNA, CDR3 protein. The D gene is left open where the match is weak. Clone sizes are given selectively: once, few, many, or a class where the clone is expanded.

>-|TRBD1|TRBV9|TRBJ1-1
TGTGCCAGCAGCCAGACAGGGGAAGCGGTGAACACTGAAGCTTTCTTT
CASSQTGEAVNTEAFF
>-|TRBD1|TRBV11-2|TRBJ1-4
TGTGCCAGCAGCTTCTCGGGACAGGGATTTGAAAAACTGTTTTTT
CASSFSGQGFEKLFF
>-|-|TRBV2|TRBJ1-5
TGTGCCAGCAGTGAAGCGACAGACCTTTGGGGCAATCAGCCCCAGCATTTT
CASSEATDLWGNQPQHF
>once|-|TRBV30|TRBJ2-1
TGTGCCTGGAGCAGAACAGGTCGCCTTGGCTCCTACAATGAGCAGTTCTTC
CAWSRTGRLGSYNEQFF
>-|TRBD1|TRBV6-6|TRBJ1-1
TGTGCCAGCAGTTTGGGACAGGGGATCTGGGCTTTCTTT
CASSLGQGIWAFF
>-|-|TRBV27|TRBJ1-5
TGTGCCAGCAGTTCCTCTGGGGGGGAGGATCAGCCCCAGCATTTT
CASSSSGGEDQPQHF
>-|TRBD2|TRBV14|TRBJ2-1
TGTGCCAGCAGCCAAGAAGGTCCGATTAGACTAGCGGGGAGCTCCTACAATGAGCAGTTCTTC
CASSQEGPIRLAGSSYNEQFF
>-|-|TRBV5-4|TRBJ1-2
TGTGCCAGCAGCTTGTTGCATGTGCTAGAGGGCTACACCTTC
CASSLLHVLEGYTF
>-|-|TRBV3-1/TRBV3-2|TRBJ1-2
TGTGCCAGCAGCCAAGGGTACAATCGGGGCTATGGCTACACCTTC
CASSQGYNRGYGYTF
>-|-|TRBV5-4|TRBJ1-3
TGTGCCAGCAGCCTTCAGGGTACTGGAAACACCATATATTTT
CASSLQGTGNTIYF
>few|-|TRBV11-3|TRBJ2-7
TGTGCCAGCAGCTTAGCCGGGGGACCCTCCTACGAGCAGTACTTC
CASSLAGGPSYEQYF
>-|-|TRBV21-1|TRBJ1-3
TGTGCCAGCAACAAACTCCCGGGACAGGGAAACACCATATATTTT
CASNKLPGQGNTIYF
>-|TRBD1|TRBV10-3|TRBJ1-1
TGTGCCATCAGTGCGACAGGGGGGAACACTGAAGCTTTCTTT
CAISATGGNTEAFF
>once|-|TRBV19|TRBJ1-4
TGTGCCAGTAATTCGAATGAAAAACTGTTTTTT
CASNSNEKLFF
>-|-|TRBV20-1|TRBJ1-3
TGCAGTGCTAGTTGGGGCAACACCATATATTTT
CSASWGNTIYF
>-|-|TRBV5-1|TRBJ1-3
TGCGCCAGCAGCTTGGGAGCTAACTCTGGAAACACCATATATTTT
CASSLGANSGNTIYF
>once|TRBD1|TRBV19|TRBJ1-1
TGTGCCAGTAGTAGGGGGACAGGGAAGATTTTTAACACTGAAGCTTTCTTT
CASSRGTGKIFNTEAFF
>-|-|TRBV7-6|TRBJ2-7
TGTGCCAGCAGCCCAGGGACACCCCTTTACGAGCAGTACTTC
CASSPGTPLYEQYF
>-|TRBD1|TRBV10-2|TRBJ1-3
TGCGCCAGCAGCCGGACAGGGGTTTTCTCTGGAAACACCATATATTTT
CASSRTGVFSGNTIYF
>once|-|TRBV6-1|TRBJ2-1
TGTGCCAGCAGTGAACTCGCGGGCTCCTACAATGAGCAGTTCTTC
CASSELAGSYNEQFF
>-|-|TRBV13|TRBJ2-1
TGTGCCAGCAGCTTAGTTCTAGCGATGGTAAATGAGCAGTTCTTC
CASSLVLAMVNEQFF
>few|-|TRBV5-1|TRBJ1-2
TGCGCCAGCAGCTTGAACGGGGACACCTATGGCTACACCTTC
CASSLNGDTYGYTF
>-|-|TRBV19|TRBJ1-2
TGTGCCAGTAGTACAGGGCCTTTCCCTGGCTACACCTTC
CASSTGPFPGYTF
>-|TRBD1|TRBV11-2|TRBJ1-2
TGTGCCAGCAGCATGAGGGGGCTTACGCGAGGCTACACCTTC
CASSMRGLTRGYTF
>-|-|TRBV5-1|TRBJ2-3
TGCGCCAGCAGCTTCGCGGGCCAAGTTACCCCAGATACGCAGTATTTT
CASSFAGQVTPDTQYF
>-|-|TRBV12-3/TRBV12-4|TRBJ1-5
TGTGCCAGCAGTTTAACAGGGTTTCAGCCCCAGCATTTT
CASSLTGFQPQHF
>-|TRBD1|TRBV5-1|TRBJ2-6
TGCGCCAGCAGCCTAAGGATGGGACAGGGGCTAGCTGGGGCCAACGTCCTGACTTTC
CASSLRMGQGLAGANVLTF
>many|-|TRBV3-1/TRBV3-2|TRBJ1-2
TGTGCCAGCAGTGGACAGCATAACTATGGCTACACCTTC
CASSGQHNYGYTF
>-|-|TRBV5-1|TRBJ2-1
TGCGCCAGCAGCCTAGGAGGGCCCAATGAGCAGTTCTTC
CASSLGGPNEQFF
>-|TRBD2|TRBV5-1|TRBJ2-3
TGCGCCAGCAGCTGGCGACTAGCGGGAGACTTCACAGATACGCAGTATTTT
CASSWRLAGDFTDTQYF
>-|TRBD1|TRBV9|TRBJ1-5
TGTGCCAGCAGCGTAAGTGACAGGGGCTATCAGCCCCAGCATTTT
CASSVSDRGYQPQHF
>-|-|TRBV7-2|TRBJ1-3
TGTGCCAGCAGCCCCCGGGGAGCGGGCACCATATATTTT
CASSPRGAGTIYF
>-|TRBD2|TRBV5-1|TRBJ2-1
TGCGCCAGCAGCGCCACACTAGCGGGAGGCCACGAGCAGTTCTTC
CASSATLAGGHEQFF
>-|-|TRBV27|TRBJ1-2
TGTGCCAGCAGTCCCCGGCCCCAGGGAAAGGGTGGCTACACCTTC
CASSPRPQGKGGYTF
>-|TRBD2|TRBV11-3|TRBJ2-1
TGTGCCAGCAGCCACCGAGCGGGGTCGGCCTACAATGAGCAGTTCTTC
CASSHRAGSAYNEQFF
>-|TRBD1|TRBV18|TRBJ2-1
TGTGCCAGCTCACCTCGGACAGGGACCTACAATGAGCAGTTCTTC
CASSPRTGTYNEQFF
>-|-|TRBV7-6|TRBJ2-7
TGTGCCAGCAGCCGCGGGACGGGGAGCTCCTACGAGCAGTACTTC
CASSRGTGSSYEQYF
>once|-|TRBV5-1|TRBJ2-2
TGCGCCAGCAGCTTGGGCACAAGCACCGGGGAGCTGTTTTTT
CASSLGTSTGELFF
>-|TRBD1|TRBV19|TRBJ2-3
TGTGCCAGTAGGGACAGGGGGCGGTTACTGAACACAGATACGCAGTATTTT
CASRDRGRLLNTDTQYF
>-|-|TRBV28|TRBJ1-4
TGTGCCAGCAGGTTACAGGGCTTAGCTAATGAAAAACTGTTTTTT
CASRLQGLANEKLFF
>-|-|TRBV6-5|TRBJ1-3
TGTGCCAGCAGTCGCGAGGAAGCTGGAAACACCATATATTTT
CASSREEAGNTIYF
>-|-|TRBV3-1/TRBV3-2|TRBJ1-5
TGTGCCAGCAGCCAGGGGGGAGGCAATCAGCCCCAGCATTTT
CASSQGGGNQPQHF
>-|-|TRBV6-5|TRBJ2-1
TGTGCCAGCAGTTCTCCGGGAATTTCTCAGTTCTTC
CASSSPGISQFF
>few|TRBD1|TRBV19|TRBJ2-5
TGTGCCAGTAGTATAGTCGGAGACAGGGTGTTGGAGACCCAGTACTTC
CASSIVGDRVLETQYF
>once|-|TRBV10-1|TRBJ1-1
TGCGCCAGCAGCCTAGTTGAAGCTTTCTTT
CASSLVEAFF
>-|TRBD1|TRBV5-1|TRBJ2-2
TGCGCCAGCAGCATTGGGACAGGGGTCACCGGGGAGCTGTTTTTT
CASSIGTGVTGELFF
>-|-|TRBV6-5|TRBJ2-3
TGTGCCAGCAGACGGGGACTGGCGCAAGATACGCAGTATTTT
CASRRGLAQDTQYF
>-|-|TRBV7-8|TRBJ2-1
TGTGCCAGCAGCCCTAGGGGGAGGGGAGCGGTCGGTGAGCAGTTCTTC
CASSPRGRGAVGEQFF
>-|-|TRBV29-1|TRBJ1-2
TGCAGCGTTGGAGTTTCGACAGGAAACTATGGCTACACCTTC
CSVGVSTGNYGYTF
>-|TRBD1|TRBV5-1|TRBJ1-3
TGCGCCAGCACCGAAACACCGGGACAGGGGATCACCATATATTTT
CASTETPGQGITIYF
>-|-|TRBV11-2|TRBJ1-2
TGTGCCAGCAGCGGTCGGGAGGGTGGCTACACCTTC
CASSGREGGYTF
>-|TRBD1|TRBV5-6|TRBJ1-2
TGTGCCAGCAGCTTGGTGTGGGGGACAGGGGAAAACTATGGCTACACCTTC
CASSLVWGTGENYGYTF